This T cell receptor beta chain appears in the sequencing data of a study of T cell responses to AZD1222 COVID-19 vaccine. Regarding this clone: Its matching antigen is unknown.

Second-dose recipients at about 4 or about 12 weeks were treated as one pooled group. Germline V gives CDR1 SGHAT, CDR2 FQDESV (reference sequence). CDR3 length: 14 amino acids. Trimming took off 1 base at V and 7 bases at J, with 14 bases between the two ends. Study-wide results and limits: Only 5 or 6 individuals given AZD1222 were seropositive at baseline. Females outnumbered males among donors, who were mostly white British; clonal diversity was possibly underestimated.

The protocol was immunoSEQ multiplex PCR, while the TCRdb copy is restricted to in-frame clones and leaves out a portion. This sample yields 95,000 to 100,000 clones, of which approximately 84% are seen a single time; 13% to 15% belongs to the top ten. The sequencing here drew on peripheral blood, taken 28 days after the second AZD1222 dose. The receptor was isolated from an adult who received the AZD1222 COVID-19 vaccine. The J gene is TRBJ2-7, the V gene TRBV11-1; no clear D. The CDR3 sequence: CASSLEPGLAEQYF. CDR3 nucleotide sequence: TGTGCCAGCAGCTTAGAACCCGGGTTGGCAGAGCAGTACTTC. The variable domain in full, completed from reference TRBV11-1 and TRBJ2-7, reads EAEVAQSPRYKITEKSQAVAFWCDPISGHATLYWYRQILGQGPELLVQFQDESVVDDSQLPKDRFSAERLKGVDSTLKIQPAELGDSAMYLCASSLEPGLAEQYFGPGTRLTVT.